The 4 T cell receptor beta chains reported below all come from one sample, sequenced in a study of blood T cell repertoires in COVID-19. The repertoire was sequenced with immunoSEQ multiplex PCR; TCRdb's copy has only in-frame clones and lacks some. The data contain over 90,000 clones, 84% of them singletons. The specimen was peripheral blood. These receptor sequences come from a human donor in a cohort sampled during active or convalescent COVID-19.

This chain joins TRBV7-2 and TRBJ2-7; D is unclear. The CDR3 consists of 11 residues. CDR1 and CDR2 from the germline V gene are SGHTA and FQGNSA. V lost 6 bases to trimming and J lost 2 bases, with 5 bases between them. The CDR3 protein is CASSGPYEQYF. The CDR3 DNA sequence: TGTGCCAGCAGTGGGCCCTACGAGCAGTACTTC.

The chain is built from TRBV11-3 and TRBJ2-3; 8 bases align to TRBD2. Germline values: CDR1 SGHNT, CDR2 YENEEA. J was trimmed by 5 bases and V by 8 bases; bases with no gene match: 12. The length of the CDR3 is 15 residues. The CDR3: CASFRGGLGQDTQYF. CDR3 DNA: TGTGCCAGCTTCCGGGGGGGCCTTGGTCAAGATACGCAGTATTTT.

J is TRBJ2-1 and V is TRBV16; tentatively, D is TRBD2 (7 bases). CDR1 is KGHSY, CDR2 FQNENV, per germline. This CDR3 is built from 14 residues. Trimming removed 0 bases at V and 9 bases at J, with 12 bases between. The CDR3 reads CASSQSGEGGEQFF. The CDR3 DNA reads TGTGCCAGCAGCCAATCCGGGGAGGGGGGTGAGCAGTTCTTC.

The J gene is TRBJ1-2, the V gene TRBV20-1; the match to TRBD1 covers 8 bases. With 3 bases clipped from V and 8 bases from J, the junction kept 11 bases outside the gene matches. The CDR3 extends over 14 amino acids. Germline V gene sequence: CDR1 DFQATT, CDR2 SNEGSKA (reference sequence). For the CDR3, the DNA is TGCAGTGCTAGTCCTCTAGGACAGGGTAACGGCTACACCTTC. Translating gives CSASPLGQGNGYTF.